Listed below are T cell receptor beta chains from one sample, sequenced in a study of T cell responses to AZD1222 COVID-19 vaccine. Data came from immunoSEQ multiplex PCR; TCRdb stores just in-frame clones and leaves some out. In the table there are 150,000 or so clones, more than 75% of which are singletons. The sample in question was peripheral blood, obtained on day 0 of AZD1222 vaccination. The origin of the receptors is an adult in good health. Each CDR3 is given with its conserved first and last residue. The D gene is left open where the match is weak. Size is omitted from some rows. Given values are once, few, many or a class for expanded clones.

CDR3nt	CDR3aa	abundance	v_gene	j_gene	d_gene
TGTGCCTCTCCGGGAGTCGCTGAAGCTTTCTTT	CASPGVAEAFF	-	TRBV30	TRBJ1-1	-
TGCGCCAGCAGCCTCCAGGGAGGAAGGGCCTACGAGCAGTACTTC	CASSLQGGRAYEQYF	-	TRBV4-1	TRBJ2-7	-
TGTGCCAGCAGCTTGTCCCACTCGGGCCTCTACGAGCAGTACTTC	CASSLSHSGLYEQYF	few	TRBV5-5	TRBJ2-7	-
TGTGCCAGCTCACCCACAGGGAGTAGGAACACCATATATTTT	CASSPTGSRNTIYF	-	TRBV18	TRBJ1-3	-
TGTGCCAGCTCACCACCGTCTCTCCCAATGCGGGCCCTGGACACTGAAGCTTTCTTT	CASSPPSLPMRALDTEAFF	-	TRBV18	TRBJ1-1	-
TGCGCCAGCAGCCATGTGGGACCGCCCCCATACGAGCAGTACTTC	CASSHVGPPPYEQYF	-	TRBV4-1	TRBJ2-7	-
TGTGCCAGCAGCTTACTTGGGACAGCCTACAATGAGCAGTTCTTC	CASSLLGTAYNEQFF	-	TRBV5-6	TRBJ2-1	TRBD1
TGTGCCAGCATTGAGGGGGCAGATCAGCCCCAGCATTTT	CASIEGADQPQHF	-	TRBV6-6	TRBJ1-5	TRBD1
TGTGCCAGCAGCGGACCGGGACAGGGGGGATACAATGAGCAGTTCTTC	CASSGPGQGGYNEQFF	-	TRBV9	TRBJ2-1	TRBD1
TGTGCCAGCAGCCAGAGGGCAGGGGGTAGAAAAGAGACCCAGTACTTC	CASSQRAGGRKETQYF	-	TRBV5-4	TRBJ2-5	TRBD1
TGTGCCAGTAGTAAGGGACTAGCGGGAGGGCCTGTTTCCATTGAGCAGTTCTTC	CASSKGLAGGPVSIEQFF	-	TRBV19	TRBJ2-1	TRBD2
TGCGCCAGCAGCCAAGATGGTAGGGAGGATGAAAAACTGTTTTTT	CASSQDGREDEKLFF	-	TRBV4-3	TRBJ1-4	-
TGTGCCAGCAGGGCAGGTCCTGCGGAGACCCAGTACTTC	CASRAGPAETQYF	-	TRBV12-3/TRBV12-4	TRBJ2-5	-
TGCGCCAGCAGCCAAGAAGGGTGGGGACAGGGGTTTGAAAAACTGTTTTTT	CASSQEGWGQGFEKLFF	-	TRBV4-3	TRBJ1-4	TRBD1
TGTGCCAGCAGCTTCTCTTCGGCTGGTCAGCCCCAGCATTTT	CASSFSSAGQPQHF	-	TRBV7-9	TRBJ1-5	-